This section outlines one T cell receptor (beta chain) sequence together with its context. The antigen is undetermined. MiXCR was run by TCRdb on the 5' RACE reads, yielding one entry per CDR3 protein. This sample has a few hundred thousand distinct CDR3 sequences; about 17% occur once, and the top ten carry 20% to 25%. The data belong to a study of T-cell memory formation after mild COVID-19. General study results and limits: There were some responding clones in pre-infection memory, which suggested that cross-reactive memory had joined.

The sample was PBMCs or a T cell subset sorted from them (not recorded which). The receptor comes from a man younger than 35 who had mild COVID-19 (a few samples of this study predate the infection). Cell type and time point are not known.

This chain's CDR3 is CATHRRNTIYF. The CDR3 bases are TGTGCCACCCACAGGCGAAACACCATATATTTT. This chain uses TRBV12-3 or TRBV12-4 with TRBJ1-3, with a weak D call TRBD1 (5 bases). This CDR3 is 11 amino acids long. V lost 10 bases, J lost 5 bases, and 9 bases lay in between.